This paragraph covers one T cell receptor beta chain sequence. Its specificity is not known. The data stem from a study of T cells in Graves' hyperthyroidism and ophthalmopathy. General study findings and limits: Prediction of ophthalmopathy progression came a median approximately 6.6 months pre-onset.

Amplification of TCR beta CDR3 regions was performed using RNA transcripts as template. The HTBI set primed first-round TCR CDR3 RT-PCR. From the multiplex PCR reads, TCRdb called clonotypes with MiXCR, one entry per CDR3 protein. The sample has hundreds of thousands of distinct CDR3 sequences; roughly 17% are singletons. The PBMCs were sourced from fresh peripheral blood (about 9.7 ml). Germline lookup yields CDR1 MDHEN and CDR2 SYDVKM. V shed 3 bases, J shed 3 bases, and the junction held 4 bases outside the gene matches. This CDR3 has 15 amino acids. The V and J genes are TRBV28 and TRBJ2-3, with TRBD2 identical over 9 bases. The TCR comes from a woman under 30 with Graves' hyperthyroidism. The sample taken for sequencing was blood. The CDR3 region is CASSFEAGGTDTQYF. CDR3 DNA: TGTGCCAGCAGTTTCGAAGCGGGAGGAACAGATACGCAGTATTTT.